The clone carrying this T cell receptor (beta chain) was recorded many times. What it recognizes is unknown. Previously described methods and listed TCR primers were employed for the bulk TCR libraries. TCRdb reanalysed the PCR reads using MiXCR and keeps one entry per CDR3 protein. The table lists about 640,000 distinct CDR3 sequences, 15% to 20% of them singletons, with around 0.9% in the top ten. Libraries from naive CD8 cells were generated from roughly 18,000 to 920,000 sorted cells (with 10%, 30% or 50% RNA). CD8+CD4-CCR7+CD45RA+ cells were sorted as naive CD8 T cells. This CDR3 region has 15 residues. Germline loops: CDR1 SGHRS, CDR2 YFSETQ. V shed 0 bases and J 4 bases; nucleotides not matched to a gene: 7. This record belongs to a study of molecular identifiers for immune sequencing clone quantification. Study-wide results and limits: Clonotypes surpassing 20 RNA copies contained over 97% of effector molecules, versus under 1% in naive cells.

The chain couples TRBV5-1 to TRBJ2-7, with 7 bases matching TRBD1. The TCR was taken from a human donor in good health. Some libraries in this study had Jurkat cell RNA spiked in. Sequencing was done on a sample of naive CD8+ T cells from blood, with Jurkat cell RNA spiked in. Specified subset: FACS-sorted CD8+CD4-CCR7+CD45RA+ naive T cells. CDR3 amino acids: CASSLAKGAGYEQYF. In DNA, the CDR3 is TGCGCCAGCAGCTTGGCCAAGGGGGCCGGGTACGAGCAGTACTTC.